This T cell receptor (beta chain) was found in a study of cytomegalovirus exposure and HLA in healthy donors. The PCR ran on 60 Vbeta and 13 Jbeta primers. Study processing details: The authors later counted about 80 million unique TCR beta chains, roughly 10 million of them shared. Method: immunoSEQ multiplex PCR; TCRdb's copy keeps in-frame clones and lacks some. The V and J calls and clone size were taken over from that table, and D and trimming were inferred from the DNA. The data contain about 180,000 clones, under 85% of them seen just once; the ten biggest clones take up 2.9%. Regarding this clone: What it binds is unknown.

Regarding the study as a whole: HLA-A and HLA-B allele assignments for most subjects were reportedly predicted accurately using TCR beta sequences. A later analysis found that most CMV-associated TCR beta chains appeared HLA-restricted. Later work found that TCR association rates differed between HLA loci; DRB1 had the most and HLA-C the fewest.

The CDR3 covers 16 residues. V lost 3 bases and J lost 4, with 18 bases in between. Germline V lookup: CDR1 MGHDK, CDR2 SYGVNS. The sequence came from a male donor in good health and CMV-seronegative. The V and J genes are TRBV25-1 and TRBJ1-2; a weak D match, TRBD1 (6 bases). Sequencing was carried out using PBMCs. CDR3 coding DNA: TGTGCCAGCAGTGACCCCTCGGGGCGGGGGGCCTATGGCTACACCTTC. Translation gives CASSDPSGRGAYGYTF.